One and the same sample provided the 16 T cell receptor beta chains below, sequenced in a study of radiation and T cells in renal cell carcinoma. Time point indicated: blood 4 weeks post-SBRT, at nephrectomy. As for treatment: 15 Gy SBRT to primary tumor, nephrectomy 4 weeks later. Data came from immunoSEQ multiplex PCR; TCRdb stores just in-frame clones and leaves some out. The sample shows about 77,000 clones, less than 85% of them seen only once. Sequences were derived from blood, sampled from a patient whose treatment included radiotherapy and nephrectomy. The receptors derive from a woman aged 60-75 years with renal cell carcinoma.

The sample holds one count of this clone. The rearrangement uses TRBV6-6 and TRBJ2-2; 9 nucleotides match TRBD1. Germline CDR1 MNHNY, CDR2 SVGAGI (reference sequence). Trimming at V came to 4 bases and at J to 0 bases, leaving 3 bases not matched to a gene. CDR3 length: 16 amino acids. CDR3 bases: TGTGCCAGCAGTTCTGGGACAGGGACGAACACCGGGGAGCTGTTTTTT. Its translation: CASSSGTGTNTGELFF.

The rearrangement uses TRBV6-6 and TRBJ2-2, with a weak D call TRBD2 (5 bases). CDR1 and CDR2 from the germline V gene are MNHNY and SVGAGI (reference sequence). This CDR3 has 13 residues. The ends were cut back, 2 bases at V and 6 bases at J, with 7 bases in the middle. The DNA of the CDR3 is TGTGCCAGCAGTTACGTGGGAGCCGGGGAGCTGTTTTTT. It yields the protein CASSYVGAGELFF.

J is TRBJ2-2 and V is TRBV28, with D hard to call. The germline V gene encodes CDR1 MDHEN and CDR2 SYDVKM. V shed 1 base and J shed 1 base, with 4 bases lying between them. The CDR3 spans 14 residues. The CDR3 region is CASSLLWNTGELFF. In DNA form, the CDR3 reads TGTGCCAGCAGTTTATTGTGGAACACCGGGGAGCTGTTTTTT.

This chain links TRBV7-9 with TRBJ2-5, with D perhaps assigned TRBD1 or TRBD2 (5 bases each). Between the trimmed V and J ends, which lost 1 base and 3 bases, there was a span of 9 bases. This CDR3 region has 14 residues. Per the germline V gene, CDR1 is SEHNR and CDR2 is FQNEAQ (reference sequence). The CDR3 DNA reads TGTGCCAGCAGCTTAGTTGGGGGAGAAGAGACCCAGTACTTC. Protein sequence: CASSLVGGEETQYF.

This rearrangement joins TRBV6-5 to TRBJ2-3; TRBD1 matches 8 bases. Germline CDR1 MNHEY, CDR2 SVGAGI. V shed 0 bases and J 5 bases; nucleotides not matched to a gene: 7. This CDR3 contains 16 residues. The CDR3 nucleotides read TGTGCCAGCAGTTACTCGGGGACAGGTATTAAAGATACGCAGTATTTT. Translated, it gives CASSYSGTGIKDTQYF.

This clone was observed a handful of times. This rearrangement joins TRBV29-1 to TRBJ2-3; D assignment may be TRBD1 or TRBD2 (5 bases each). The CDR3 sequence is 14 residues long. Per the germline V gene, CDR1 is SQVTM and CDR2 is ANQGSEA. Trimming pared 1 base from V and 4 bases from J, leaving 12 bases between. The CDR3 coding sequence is TGCAGCGTTGAAGCCCGGGACCAAGCAGATACGCAGTATTTT. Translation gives CSVEARDQADTQYF.

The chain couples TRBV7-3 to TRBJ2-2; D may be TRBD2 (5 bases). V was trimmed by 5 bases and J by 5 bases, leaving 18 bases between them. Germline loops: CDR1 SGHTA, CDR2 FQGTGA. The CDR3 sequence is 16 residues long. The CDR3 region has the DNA TGTGCCAGCAGCACCCACGGGATTGGGGTGACCGGGGAGCTGTTTTTT. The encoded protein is CASSTHGIGVTGELFF.

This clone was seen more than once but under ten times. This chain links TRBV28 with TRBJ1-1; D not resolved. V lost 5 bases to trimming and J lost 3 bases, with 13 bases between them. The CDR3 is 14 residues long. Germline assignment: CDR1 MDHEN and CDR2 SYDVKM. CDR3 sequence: CASSAPSGDTEAFF. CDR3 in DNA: TGTGCCAGCAGTGCCCCGAGTGGGGACACTGAAGCTTTCTTT.

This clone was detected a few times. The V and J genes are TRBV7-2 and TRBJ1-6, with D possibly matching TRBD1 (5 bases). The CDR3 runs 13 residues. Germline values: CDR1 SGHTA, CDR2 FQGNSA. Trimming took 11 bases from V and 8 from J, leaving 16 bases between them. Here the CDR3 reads CAVTGPGDSPLHF. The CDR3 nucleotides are TGTGCCGTCACAGGCCCTGGGGATTCACCCCTCCACTTT. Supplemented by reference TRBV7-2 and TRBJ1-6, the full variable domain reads GAGVSQSPSNKVTEKGKDVELRCDPISGHTALYWYRQSLGQGLEFLIYFQGNSAPDKSGLPSDRFSAERTGGSVSTLTIQRTQQEDSAVYLCAVTGPGDSPLHFGNGTRLTVT.

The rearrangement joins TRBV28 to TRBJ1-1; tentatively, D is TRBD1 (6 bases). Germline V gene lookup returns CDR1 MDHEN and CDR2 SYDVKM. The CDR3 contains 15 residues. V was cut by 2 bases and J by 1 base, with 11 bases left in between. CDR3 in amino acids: CASSLGGRGNTEAFF. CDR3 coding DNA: TGTGCCAGCAGTTTAGGCGGCAGGGGGAACACTGAAGCTTTCTTT. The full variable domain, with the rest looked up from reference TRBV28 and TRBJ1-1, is DVKVTQSSRYLVKRTGEKVFLECVQDMDHENMFWYRQDPGLGLRLIYFSYDVKMKEKGDIPEGYSVSREKKERFSLILESASTNQTSMYLCASSLGGRGNTEAFFGQGTRLTVV.

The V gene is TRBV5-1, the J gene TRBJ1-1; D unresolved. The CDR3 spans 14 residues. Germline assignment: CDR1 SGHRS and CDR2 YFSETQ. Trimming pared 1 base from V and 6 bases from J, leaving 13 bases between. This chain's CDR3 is CASSLKGPPPEAFF. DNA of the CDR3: TGCGCCAGCAGCTTGAAAGGGCCTCCCCCTGAAGCTTTCTTT.

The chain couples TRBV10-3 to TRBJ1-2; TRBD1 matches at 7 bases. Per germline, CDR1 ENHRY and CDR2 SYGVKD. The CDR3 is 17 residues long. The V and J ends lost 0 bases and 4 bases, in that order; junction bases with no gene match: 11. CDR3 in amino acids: CAISESLSPGQSYGYTF. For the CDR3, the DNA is TGTGCCATCAGTGAGTCCTTATCCCCGGGACAGAGCTATGGCTACACCTTC.

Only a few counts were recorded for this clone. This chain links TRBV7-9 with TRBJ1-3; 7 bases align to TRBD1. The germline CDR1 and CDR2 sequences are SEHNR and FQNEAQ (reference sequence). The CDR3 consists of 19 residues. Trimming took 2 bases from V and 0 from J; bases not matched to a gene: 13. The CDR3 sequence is CASSLPGQLPGLSGNTIYF. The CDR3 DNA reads TGTGCCAGCAGCTTACCGGGACAGCTACCAGGGCTCTCTGGAAACACCATATATTTT. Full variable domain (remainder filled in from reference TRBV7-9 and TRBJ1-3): DTGVSQNPRHKITKRGQNVTFRCDPISEHNRLYWYRQTLGQGPEFLTYFQNEAQLEKSRLLSDRFSAERPKGSFSTLEIQRTEQGDSAMYLCASSLPGQLPGLSGNTIYFGEGSWLTVV.

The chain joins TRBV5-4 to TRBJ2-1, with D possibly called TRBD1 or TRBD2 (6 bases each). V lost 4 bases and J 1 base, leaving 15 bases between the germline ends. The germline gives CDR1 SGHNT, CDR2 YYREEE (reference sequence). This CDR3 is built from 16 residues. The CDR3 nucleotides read TGTGCCAGCAGCCAATCGGGGGCCGCTTCCTACAATGAGCAGTTCTTC. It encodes CASSQSGAASYNEQFF.

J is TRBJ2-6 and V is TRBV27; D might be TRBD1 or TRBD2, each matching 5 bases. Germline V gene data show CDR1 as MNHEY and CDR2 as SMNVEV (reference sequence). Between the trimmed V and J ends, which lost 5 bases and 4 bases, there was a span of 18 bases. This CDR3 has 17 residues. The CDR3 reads CASSRGRAQKGANVLTF. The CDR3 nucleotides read TGTGCCAGCAGTCGGGGCAGGGCACAAAAAGGGGCCAACGTCCTGACTTTC. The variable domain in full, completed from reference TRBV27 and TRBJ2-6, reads EAQVTQNPRYLITVTGKKLTVTCSQNMNHEYMSWYRQDPGLGLRQIYYSMNVEVTDKGDVPEGYKVSRKEKRNFPLILESPSPNQTSLYFCASSRGRAQKGANVLTFGAGSRLTVL.

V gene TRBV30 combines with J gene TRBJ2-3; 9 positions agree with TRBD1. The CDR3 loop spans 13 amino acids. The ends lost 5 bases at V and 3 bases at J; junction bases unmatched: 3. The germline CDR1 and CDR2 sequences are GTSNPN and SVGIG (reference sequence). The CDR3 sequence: CAWGDRETDTQYF. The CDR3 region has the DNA TGTGCCTGGGGGGACAGGGAGACAGATACGCAGTATTTT.